This note documents a single T cell receptor beta chain sequence. The antigen is undetermined. Cells designated naive CD8 were CD45RO-negative and were positively selected for CCR7, with terminally differentiated effector memory CD45RA+ cells excluded. The germline CDR1 and CDR2 sequences are MNHNY and SVGAGI (reference sequence). The length of the CDR3 is 15 residues. The V and J ends lost 10 bases and 2 bases respectively, with 19 bases between them. Per the original data handling: ImmunoSEQ gave junction-only sequences without quality scores, so filtering differed. Profiled with immunoSEQ multiplex PCR; TCRdb holds only in-frame clones, not every one. V and J calls and clone size are as listed in that table; D and trimming were resolved from the DNA. The repertoire holds around 1.9 million clones, with 93% as singletons. This sample was included in a study of shared clonotypes between healthy human individuals. At the level of the study: Per-donor plates numbered three CD4 naive, three CD4 memory, two CD8 naive and one CD8 memory.

Study findings and constraints: Rarefaction gave evidence that sorted-subset sequencing remained incomplete despite large depth. Depth of sequencing was expected to influence donor clonotype sharing.

The rearrangement links TRBV6-6 to TRBJ2-3; weak D call: TRBD2 (6 bases). The TCR originated in a young man in good health. Some clones in this sample may be carry-over from other donors' samples. Material: naive CD8+ T cells from PBMCs. The CDR3 reads CATQSLSGSTDTQYF. CDR3 DNA sequence: TGTGCCACACAGAGTCTTAGCGGATCCACAGATACGCAGTATTTT.